The 5 T cell receptor beta chains below were found in one sample sequenced in a study of regulatory T cells in long-lasting Graves disease. Time point here: persistent/refractory GD, antithyroid drugs over 5 years with positive TRAb. PBMCs were the source of the RNA used for TCR sequencing. With iRepertoire HTBI primers and Arm-PCR of CDR3 regions, TCR beta libraries were built. TCRdb reprocessed the multiplex PCR reads with MiXCR, giving one entry per CDR3 protein. Of 300,000 or so distinct CDR3 sequences in the sample, roughly a fifth were seen once. Sequencing was performed on peripheral blood mononuclear cells (PBMCs), taken when the disease was refractory, from a patient treated with antithyroid drugs. Receptor source: a female donor with Graves disease.

This clonotype was picked up a small number of times. The chain combines TRBV10-3 with TRBJ2-7; 11 nucleotides align to TRBD1. Germline CDR1 reads ENHRY; CDR2 reads SYGVKD. Trimming at V came to 6 bases and at J to 0 bases, leaving 7 bases not matched to a gene. The CDR3 covers 16 residues. The CDR3 protein is CAISRTGGYTSYEQYF. The DNA for the CDR3 is TGTGCCATCAGCCGGACAGGGGGCTATACCTCCTACGAGCAGTACTTC.

This clonotype was counted only a few times. The genes are TRBV9 and TRBJ1-2; TRBD1 matches at 12 bases. The germline CDR1 and CDR2 sequences are SGDLS and YYNGEE. Unmatched junction bases numbered 10, after V lost 4 bases and J lost 3 bases. CDR3 length equals 17 residues. CDR3 nucleotides: TGTGCCAGCAGCCATCAGGGGGGGACAGGGGGCTACTATGGCTACACCTTC. It is translated as CASSHQGGTGGYYGYTF.

This clonotype was seen many times. This chain links TRBV7-8 with TRBJ2-2, with D unclear. With 6 bases removed from V and 3 bases from J, the gap between germline ends came to 8 bases. The CDR3 sequence is 13 residues long. Per the germline V gene, CDR1 is SGHVS and CDR2 is FQNEAQ. The CDR3 is CASRSHHTGELFF. The DNA of the CDR3 is TGTGCCAGCAGGTCACATCACACCGGGGAGCTGTTTTTT.

The sample holds many counts of this clonotype. The rearrangement uses TRBV20-1 and TRBJ1-4; D call uncertain. With 4 bases removed from V and 8 bases from J, the gap between germline ends came to 20 bases. The germline V gene has CDR1 DFQATT and CDR2 SNEGSKA (reference sequence). The CDR3 has 15 residues. Here the CDR3 reads CSAIVIPAGREKLFF. CDR3 coding DNA: TGCAGTGCTATCGTCATCCCGGCGGGCAGGGAAAAACTGTTTTTT.

This clonotype was detected ten times or more. Being one base from a much bigger clone, this may be a read error. Written as DNA, the CDR3 is TGTGCCAGCAGCTTAGGGACAAACTACGAGCAGTACTTC. The encoded protein is CASSLGTNYEQYF. The chain recombines TRBV13 with TRBJ2-7; D not resolved. Trimming took 0 bases from V and 3 from J, leaving 6 bases between them. Looked up from germline, CDR1 is PRHDT and CDR2 is FYEKMQ (reference sequence). The CDR3 covers 13 residues.